This T cell receptor (beta chain) derives from a study of regulatory T cells in long-lasting Graves disease. Overall study context: Newly diagnosed Graves' patients had under 3 months of antithyroid drugs. Study conclusions and caveats: Favoring TRBV28, TRBJ1-2 and TRBJ2-5 was a feature seen in persistent disease.

Germline assignment: CDR1 SGHAT and CDR2 FQDESV (reference sequence). The V end was cut by 2 bases, the J end by 4 bases, with 18 bases between. CDR3 length: 17 residues. Sequencing libraries for TCR beta were prepared with iRepertoire HTBI primers and Arm-PCR of CDR3 regions. Via MiXCR, TCRdb re-called the multiplex PCR reads, giving one row per CDR3 protein. The sample has over 350,000 distinct CDR3 sequences, 12% to 15% seen once; the top ten hold around a sixth. Time point: newly diagnosed GD, antithyroid drugs for less than 3 months. Researchers made the TCR library from RNA that was extracted from PBMCs. The table lists this clonotype with many counts. Its target is not known. The same data also went into a second study, on T cells in Graves' hyperthyroidism and ophthalmopathy. From that paper: The TCR CDR3 first-round RT-PCR relied on the HTBI primer set.

The gene calls are TRBV11-1 and TRBJ2-1; D might be TRBD2 (7 bases). This TCR was recovered from a woman between 45 and 60 years old with Graves disease. The specimen comprised peripheral blood mononuclear cells (PBMCs), sampled at new diagnosis, from a patient treated with antithyroid drugs. The CDR3 here is CASSLNPGAGVYNEQFF. CDR3 DNA: TGTGCCAGCAGCTTAAATCCGGGGGCGGGAGTGTACAATGAGCAGTTCTTC.